The sequence of this T cell receptor beta chain was determined in a study of Graves' ophthalmopathy and Graves' hyperthyroidism. Study results and caveats: From stable hyperthyroidism, ophthalmopathy was separated by a 13-signature model with 85% to 90% sensitivity and roughly 81% specificity.

Trimming pared 3 bases from V and 7 bases from J, leaving 6 bases between. Per germline, CDR1 SQVTM and CDR2 ANQGSEA. There are 10 residues in the CDR3. Researchers took RNA transcripts and amplified TCR beta CDR3 regions from them. First-round RT-PCR used HTBI primers; second-round multiplex PCR followed. TCRdb reprocessed the multiplex PCR reads via MiXCR and lists one record per CDR3 protein. This sample yields about 220,000 distinct CDR3 sequences, of which roughly 21% are seen a single time; approximately 40% belongs to the top ten. This clonotype was found many times. Its matching antigen is unknown. Those donors who had ophthalmopathy presented with moderate-to-severe activity, a CAS of ≥3, a NOSPECS of ≥4 and a duration under 3 months.

The J gene is TRBJ1-2, the V gene TRBV29-1; D unresolved. This clonotype originated in a woman in her fifties or sixties with Graves' ophthalmopathy. The sequencing input was peripheral blood. DNA of the CDR3: TGCAGCGTTGATGCCGGTGGCTACACCTTC. Amino acids: CSVDAGGYTF.